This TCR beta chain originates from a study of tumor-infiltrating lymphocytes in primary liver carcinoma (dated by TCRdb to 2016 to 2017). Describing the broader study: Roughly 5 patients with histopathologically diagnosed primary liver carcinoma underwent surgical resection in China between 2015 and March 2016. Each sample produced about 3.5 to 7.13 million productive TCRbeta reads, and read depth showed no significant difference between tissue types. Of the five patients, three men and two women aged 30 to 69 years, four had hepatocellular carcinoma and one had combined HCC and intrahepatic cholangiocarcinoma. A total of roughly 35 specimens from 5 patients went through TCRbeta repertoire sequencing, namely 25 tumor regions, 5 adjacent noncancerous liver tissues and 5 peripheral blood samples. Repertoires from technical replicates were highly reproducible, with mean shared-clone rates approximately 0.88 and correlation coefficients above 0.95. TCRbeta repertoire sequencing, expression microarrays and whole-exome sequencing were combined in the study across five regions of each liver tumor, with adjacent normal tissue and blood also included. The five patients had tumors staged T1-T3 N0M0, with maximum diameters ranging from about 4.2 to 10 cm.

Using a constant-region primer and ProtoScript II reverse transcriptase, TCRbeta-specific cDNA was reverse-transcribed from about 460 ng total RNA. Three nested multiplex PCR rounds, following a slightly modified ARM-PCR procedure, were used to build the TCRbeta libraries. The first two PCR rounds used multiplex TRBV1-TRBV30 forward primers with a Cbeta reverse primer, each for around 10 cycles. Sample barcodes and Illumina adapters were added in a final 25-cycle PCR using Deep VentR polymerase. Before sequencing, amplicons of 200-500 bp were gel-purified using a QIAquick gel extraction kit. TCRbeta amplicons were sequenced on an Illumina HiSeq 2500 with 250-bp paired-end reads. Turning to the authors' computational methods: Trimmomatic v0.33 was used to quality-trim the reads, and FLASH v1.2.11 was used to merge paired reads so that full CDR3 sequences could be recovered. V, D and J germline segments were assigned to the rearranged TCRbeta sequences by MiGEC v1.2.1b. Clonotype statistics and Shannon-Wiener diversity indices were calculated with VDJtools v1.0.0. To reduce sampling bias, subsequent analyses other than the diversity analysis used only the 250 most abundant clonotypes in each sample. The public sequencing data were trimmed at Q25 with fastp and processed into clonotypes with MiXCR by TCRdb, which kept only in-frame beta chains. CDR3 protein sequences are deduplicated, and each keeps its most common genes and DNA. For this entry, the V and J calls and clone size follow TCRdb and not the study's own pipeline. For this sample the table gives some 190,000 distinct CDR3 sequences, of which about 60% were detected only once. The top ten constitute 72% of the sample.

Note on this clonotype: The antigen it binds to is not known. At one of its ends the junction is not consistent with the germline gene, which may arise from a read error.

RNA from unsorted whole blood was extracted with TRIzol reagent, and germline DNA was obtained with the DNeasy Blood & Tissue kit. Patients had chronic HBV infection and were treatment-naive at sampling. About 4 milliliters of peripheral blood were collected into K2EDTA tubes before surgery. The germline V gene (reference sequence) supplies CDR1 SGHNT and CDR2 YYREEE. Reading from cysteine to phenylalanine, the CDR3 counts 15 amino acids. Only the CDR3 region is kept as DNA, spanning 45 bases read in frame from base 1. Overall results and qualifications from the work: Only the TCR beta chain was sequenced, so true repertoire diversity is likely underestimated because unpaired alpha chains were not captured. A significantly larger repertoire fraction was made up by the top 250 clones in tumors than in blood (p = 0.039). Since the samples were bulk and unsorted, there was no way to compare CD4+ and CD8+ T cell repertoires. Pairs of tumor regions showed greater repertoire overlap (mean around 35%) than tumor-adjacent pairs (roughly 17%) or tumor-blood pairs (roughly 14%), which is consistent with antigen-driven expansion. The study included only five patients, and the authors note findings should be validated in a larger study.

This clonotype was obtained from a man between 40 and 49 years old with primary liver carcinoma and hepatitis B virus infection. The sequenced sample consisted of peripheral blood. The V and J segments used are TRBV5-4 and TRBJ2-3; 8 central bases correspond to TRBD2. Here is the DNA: TGTGCCAGCAGCCCGCGGGGGGCCCGCACAGATACGCACTATTTT. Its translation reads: CASSPRGARTDTHYF.